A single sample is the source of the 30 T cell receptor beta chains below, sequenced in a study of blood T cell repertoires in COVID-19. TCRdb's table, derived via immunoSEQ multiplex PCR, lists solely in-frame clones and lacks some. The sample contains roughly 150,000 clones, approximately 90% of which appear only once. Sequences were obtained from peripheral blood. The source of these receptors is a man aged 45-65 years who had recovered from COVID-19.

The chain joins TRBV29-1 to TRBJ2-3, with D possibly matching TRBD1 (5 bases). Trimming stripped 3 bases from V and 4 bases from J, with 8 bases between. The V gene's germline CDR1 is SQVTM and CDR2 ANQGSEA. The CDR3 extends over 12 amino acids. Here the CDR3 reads CSVDQGADTQYF. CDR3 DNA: TGCAGCGTTGACCAGGGTGCAGATACGCAGTATTTT.

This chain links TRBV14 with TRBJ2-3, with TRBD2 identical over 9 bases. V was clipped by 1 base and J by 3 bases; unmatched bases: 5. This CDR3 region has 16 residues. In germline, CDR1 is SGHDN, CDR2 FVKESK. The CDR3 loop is CASSQGSGSLTDTQYF. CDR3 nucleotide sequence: TGTGCCAGCAGCCAAGGTAGCGGGAGTTTAACAGATACGCAGTATTTT.

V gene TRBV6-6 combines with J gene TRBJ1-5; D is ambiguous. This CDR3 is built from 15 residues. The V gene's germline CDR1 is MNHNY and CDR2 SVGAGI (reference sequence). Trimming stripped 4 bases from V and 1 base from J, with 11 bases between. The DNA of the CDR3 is TGTGCCAGCAGTTCCCCCGGTGTCAGCAATCAGCCCCAGCATTTT. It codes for CASSSPGVSNQPQHF.

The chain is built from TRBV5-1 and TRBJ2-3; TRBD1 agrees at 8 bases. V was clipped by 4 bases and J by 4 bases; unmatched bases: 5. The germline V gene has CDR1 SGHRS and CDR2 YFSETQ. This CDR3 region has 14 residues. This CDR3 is CASSLQGEPDTQYF. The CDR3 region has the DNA TGCGCCAGCAGCCTACAGGGGGAACCAGATACGCAGTATTTT.

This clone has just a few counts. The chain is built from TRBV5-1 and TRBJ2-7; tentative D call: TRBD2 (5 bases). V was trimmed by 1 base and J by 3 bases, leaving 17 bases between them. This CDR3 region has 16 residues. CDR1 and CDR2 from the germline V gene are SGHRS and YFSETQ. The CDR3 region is CASSLLEGPPDYEQYF. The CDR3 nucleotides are TGCGCCAGCAGCTTGTTAGAGGGCCCCCCGGACTACGAGCAGTACTTC.

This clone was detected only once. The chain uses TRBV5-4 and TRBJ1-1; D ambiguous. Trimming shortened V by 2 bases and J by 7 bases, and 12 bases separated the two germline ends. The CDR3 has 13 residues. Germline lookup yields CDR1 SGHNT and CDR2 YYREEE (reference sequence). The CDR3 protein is CASSFLSYGEAFF. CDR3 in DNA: TGTGCCAGCAGCTTTCTTTCTTACGGTGAAGCTTTCTTT.

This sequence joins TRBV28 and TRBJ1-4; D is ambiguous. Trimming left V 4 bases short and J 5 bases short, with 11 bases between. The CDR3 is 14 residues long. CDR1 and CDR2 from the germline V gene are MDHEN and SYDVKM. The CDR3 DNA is TGTGCCAGCAGTTCGTCAGGCCTAAATGAAAAACTGTTTTTT. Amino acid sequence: CASSSSGLNEKLFF.

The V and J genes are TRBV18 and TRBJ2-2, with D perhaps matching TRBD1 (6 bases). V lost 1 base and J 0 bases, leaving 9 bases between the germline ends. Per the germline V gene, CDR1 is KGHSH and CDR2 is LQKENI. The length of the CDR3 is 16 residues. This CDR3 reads CASSPRGLSNTGELFF. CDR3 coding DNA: TGTGCCAGCTCACCACGGGGGCTCTCGAACACCGGGGAGCTGTTTTTT.

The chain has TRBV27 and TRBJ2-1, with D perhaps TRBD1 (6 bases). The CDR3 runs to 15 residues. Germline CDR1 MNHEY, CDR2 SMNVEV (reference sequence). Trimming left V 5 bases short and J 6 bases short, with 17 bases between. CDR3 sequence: CASSPSGPRGNEQFF. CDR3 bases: TGTGCCAGCAGTCCCTCGGGGCCCAGGGGCAATGAGCAGTTCTTC.

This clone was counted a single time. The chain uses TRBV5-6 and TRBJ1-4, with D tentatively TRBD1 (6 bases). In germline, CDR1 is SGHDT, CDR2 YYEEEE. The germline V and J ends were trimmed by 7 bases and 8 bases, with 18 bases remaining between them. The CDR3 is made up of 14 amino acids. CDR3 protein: CASRSTGSGEKLFF. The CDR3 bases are TGTGCCAGCCGCTCAACAGGGTCTGGGGAAAAACTGTTTTTT.

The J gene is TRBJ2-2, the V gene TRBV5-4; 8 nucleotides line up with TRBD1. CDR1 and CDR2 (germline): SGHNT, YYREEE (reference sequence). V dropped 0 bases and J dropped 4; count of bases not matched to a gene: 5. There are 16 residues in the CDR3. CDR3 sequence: CASSLADGTGTGELFF. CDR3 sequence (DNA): TGTGCCAGCAGCTTGGCCGACGGGACAGGCACCGGGGAGCTGTTTTTT. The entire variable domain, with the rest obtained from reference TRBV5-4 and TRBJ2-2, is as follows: ETGVTQSPTHLIKTRGQQVTLRCSSQSGHNTVSWYQQALGQGPQFIFQYYREEENGRGNFPPRFSGLQFPNYSSELNVNALELDDSALYLCASSLADGTGTGELFFGEGSRLTVL.

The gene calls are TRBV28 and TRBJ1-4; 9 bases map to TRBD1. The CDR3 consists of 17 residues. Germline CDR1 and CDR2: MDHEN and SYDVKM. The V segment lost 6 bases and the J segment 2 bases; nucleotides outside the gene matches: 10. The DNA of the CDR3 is TGTGCCAGCAGCTTACCGGGACAGGGAAGGACTAATGAAAAACTGTTTTTT. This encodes CASSLPGQGRTNEKLFF.

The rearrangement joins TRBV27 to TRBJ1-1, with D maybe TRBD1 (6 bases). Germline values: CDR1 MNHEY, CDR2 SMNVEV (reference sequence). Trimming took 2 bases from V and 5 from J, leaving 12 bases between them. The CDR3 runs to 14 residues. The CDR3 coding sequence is TGTGCCAGCAGTTTAGCGGGGGGCTGGACTGAAGCTTTCTTT. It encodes CASSLAGGWTEAFF.

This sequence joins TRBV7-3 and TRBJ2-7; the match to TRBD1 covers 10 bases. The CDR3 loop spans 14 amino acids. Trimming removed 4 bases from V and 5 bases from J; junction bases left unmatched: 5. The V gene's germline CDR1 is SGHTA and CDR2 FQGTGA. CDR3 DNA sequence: TGTGCCAGCAGCTCAGACAGGGGGCCCAACGAGCAGTACTTC. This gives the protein CASSSDRGPNEQYF.

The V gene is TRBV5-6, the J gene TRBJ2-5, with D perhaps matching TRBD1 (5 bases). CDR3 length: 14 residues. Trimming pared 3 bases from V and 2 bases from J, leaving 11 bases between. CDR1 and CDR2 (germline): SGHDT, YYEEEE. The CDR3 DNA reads TGTGCCAGCAGCTCGGTGGGGCATCAAGAGACCCAGTACTTC. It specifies CASSSVGHQETQYF.

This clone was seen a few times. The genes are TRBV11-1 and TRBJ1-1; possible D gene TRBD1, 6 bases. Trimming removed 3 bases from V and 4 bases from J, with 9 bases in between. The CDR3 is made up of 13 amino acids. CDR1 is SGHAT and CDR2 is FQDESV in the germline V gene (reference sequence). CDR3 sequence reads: CASSFLQGTEAFF. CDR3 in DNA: TGTGCCAGCAGCTTTCTACAGGGCACTGAAGCTTTCTTT.

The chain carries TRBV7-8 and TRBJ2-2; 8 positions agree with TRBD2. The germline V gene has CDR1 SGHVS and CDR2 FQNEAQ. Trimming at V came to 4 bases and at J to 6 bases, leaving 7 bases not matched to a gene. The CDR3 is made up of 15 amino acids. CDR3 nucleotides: TGTGCCAGCAGCTCCACTAGCGGTGGGGCCGGGGAGCTGTTTTTT. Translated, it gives CASSSTSGGAGELFF.

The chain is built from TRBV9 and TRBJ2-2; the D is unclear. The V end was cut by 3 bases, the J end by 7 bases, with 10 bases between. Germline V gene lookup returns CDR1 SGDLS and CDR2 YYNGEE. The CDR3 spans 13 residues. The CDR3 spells CASSAELRGELFF. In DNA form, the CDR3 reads TGTGCCAGCAGCGCGGAGTTGCGCGGGGAGCTGTTTTTT. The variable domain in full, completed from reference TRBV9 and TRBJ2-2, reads DSGVTQTPKHLITATGQRVTLRCSPRSGDLSVYWYQQSLDQGLQFLIQYYNGEERAKGNILERFSAQQFPDLHSELNLSSLELGDSALYFCASSAELRGELFFGEGSRLTVL.

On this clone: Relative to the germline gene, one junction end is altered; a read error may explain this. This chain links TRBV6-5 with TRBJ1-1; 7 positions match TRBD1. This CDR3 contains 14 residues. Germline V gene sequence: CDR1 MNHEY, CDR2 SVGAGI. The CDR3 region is CASSYSDRVTEAFF. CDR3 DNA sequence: TGTGCCAGCAGCTACTCCGACAGGGTCACTGAAGCTTTCTTT.

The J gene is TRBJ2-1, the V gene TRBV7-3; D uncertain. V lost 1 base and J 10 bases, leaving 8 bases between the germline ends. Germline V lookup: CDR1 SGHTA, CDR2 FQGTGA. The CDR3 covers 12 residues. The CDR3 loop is CASSLSGREQFF. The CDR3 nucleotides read TGTGCCAGCAGCTTAAGTGGCAGGGAGCAGTTCTTC. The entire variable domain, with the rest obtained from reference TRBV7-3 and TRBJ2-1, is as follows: GAGVSQTPSNKVTEKGKYVELRCDPISGHTALYWYRQSLGQGPEFLIYFQGTGAADDSGLPNDRFFAVRPEGSVSTLKIQRTERGDSAVYLCASSLSGREQFFGPGTRLTVL.

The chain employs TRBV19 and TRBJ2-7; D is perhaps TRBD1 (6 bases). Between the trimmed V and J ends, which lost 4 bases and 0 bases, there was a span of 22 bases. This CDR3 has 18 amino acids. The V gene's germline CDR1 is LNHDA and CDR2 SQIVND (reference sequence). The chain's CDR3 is CASSKSGTNIGGSYEQYF. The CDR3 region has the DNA TGTGCCAGTAGTAAATCCGGGACAAATATCGGAGGCTCCTACGAGCAGTACTTC.

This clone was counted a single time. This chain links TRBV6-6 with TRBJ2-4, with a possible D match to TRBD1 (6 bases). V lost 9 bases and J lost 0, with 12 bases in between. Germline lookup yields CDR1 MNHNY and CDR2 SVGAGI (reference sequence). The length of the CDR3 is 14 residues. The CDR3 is CASFQGIAKNIQYF. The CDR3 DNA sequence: TGTGCCAGTTTCCAGGGGATAGCCAAAAACATTCAGTACTTC.

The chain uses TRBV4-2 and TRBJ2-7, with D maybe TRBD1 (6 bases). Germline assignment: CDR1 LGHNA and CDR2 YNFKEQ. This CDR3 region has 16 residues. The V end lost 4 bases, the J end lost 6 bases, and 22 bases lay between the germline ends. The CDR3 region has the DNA TGTGCCAGCAGCCTCCTCCGGGACACCCCGGTTGGCGAGCAGTACTTC. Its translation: CASSLLRDTPVGEQYF.

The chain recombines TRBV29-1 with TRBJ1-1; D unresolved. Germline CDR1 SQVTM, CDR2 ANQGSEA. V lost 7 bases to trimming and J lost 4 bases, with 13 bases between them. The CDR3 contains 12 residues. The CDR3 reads CSAGRPGTEAFF. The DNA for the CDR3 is TGCAGCGCCGGAAGGCCGGGCACTGAAGCTTTCTTT.

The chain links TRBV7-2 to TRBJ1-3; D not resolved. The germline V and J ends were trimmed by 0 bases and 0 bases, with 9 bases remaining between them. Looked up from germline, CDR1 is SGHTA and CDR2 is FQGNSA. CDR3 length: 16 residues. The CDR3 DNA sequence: TGTGCCAGCAGCTTAGCCGTTCGTAGCTCTGGAAACACCATATATTTT. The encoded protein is CASSLAVRSSGNTIYF.

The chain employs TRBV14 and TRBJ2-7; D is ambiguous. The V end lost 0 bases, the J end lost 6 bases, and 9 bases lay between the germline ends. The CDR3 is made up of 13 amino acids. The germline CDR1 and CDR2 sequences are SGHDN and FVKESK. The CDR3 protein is CASSQDLRFEQYF. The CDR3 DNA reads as TGTGCCAGCAGCCAAGATCTCCGGTTCGAGCAGTACTTC.

The CDR3 DNA follows: TGTGCCAGCTCACCAACAGGGGGCACGAACACTGAAGCTTTCTTT. The encoded protein is CASSPTGGTNTEAFF. The chain employs TRBV18 and TRBJ1-1, with TRBD1 identical over 9 bases. V gave up 2 bases and J gave up 1 base; unmatched junction bases: 2. The CDR3 contains 15 residues. Per germline, CDR1 KGHSH and CDR2 LQKENI.

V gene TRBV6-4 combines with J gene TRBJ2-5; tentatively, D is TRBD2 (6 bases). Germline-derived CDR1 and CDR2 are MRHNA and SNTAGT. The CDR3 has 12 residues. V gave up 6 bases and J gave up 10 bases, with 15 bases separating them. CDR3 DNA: TGTGCCAGCAGGGGGCGGGGTCGAAGCCAGTACTTC. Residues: CASRGRGRSQYF.

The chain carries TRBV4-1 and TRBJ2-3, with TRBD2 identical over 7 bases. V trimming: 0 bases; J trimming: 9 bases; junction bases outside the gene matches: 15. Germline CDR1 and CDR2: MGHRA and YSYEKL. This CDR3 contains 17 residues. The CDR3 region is CASSQEASGALSGTQYF. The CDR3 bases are TGCGCCAGCAGCCAAGAGGCCAGCGGGGCCCTTTCGGGGACGCAGTATTTT.

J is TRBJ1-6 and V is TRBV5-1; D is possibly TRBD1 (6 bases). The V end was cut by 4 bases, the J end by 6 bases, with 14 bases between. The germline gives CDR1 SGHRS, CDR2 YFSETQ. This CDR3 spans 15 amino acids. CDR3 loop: CASSPETGINSPLHF. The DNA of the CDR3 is TGCGCCAGCAGCCCCGAAACAGGGATTAATTCACCCCTCCACTTT.